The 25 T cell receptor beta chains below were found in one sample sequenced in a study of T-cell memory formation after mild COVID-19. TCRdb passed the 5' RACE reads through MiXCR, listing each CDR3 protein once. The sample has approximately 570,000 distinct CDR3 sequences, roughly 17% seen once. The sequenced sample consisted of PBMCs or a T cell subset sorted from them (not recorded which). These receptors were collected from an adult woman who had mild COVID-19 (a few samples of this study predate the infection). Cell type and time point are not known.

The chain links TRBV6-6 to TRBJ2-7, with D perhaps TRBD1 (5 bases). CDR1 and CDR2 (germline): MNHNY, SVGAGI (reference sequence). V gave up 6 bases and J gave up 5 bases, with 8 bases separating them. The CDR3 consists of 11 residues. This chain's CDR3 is CASRKGDEQYF. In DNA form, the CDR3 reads TGTGCCAGCAGAAAAGGGGACGAGCAGTACTTC.

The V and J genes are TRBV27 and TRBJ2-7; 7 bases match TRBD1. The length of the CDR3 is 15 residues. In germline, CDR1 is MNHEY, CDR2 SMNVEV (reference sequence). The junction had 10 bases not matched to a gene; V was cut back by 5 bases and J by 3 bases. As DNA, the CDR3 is TGTGCCAGCAGTCCTCTATACCGGGACAGCTACGAGCAGTACTTC. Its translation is CASSPLYRDSYEQYF.

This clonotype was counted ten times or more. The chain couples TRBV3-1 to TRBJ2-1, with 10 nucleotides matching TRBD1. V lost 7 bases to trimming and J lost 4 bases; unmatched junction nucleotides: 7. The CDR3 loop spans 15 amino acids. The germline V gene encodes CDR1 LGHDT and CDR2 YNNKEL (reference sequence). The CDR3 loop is CASNRWDRGYNEQFF. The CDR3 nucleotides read TGTGCCAGCAACCGGTGGGACAGGGGATACAATGAGCAGTTCTTC.

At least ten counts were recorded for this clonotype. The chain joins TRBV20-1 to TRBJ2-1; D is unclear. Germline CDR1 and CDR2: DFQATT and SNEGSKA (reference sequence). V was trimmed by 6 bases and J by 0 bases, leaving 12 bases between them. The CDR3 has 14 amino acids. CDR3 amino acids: CSAPRPFSYNEQFF. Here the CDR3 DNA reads TGCAGTGCCCCACGTCCCTTCTCCTACAATGAGCAGTTCTTC.

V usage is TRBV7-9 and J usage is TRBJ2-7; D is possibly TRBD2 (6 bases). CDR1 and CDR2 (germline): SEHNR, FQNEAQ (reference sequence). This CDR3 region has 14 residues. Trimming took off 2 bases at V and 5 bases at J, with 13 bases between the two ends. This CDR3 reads CASSLFGGLDEQYF. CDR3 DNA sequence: TGTGCCAGCAGCTTATTCGGGGGACTTGACGAGCAGTACTTC.

The CDR3 sequence: CASSPLHQTEQFF. The CDR3 nucleotides are TGTGCCAGCTCACCCTTACACCAGACTGAGCAGTTCTTC. V usage is TRBV18 and J usage is TRBJ2-1, with D unclear. V was pared by 3 bases and J by 9 bases, with 12 bases between. Germline V gene data show CDR1 as KGHSH and CDR2 as LQKENI. This CDR3 comprises 13 residues.

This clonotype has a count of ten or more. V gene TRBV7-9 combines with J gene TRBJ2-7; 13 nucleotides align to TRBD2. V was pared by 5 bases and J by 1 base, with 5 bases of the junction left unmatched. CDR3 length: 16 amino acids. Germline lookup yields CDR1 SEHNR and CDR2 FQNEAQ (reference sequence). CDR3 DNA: TGTGCCAGCAGCCCCCGACTAGCGGGAGGATCCTACGAGCAGTACTTC. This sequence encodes CASSPRLAGGSYEQYF.

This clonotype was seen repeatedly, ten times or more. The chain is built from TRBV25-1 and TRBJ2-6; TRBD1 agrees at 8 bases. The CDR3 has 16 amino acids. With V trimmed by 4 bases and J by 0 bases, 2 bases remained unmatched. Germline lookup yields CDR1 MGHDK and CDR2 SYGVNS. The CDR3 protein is CASSVTGGSGANVLTF. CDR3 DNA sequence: TGTGCCAGCAGTGTAACAGGGGGCTCTGGGGCCAACGTCCTGACTTTC.

The CDR3 region is CASSLLAVDTGELFF. Written as DNA, the CDR3 is TGCGCCAGCAGCTTACTAGCGGTGGACACCGGGGAGCTGTTTTTT. The genes are TRBV5-1 and TRBJ2-2; 8 nucleotides match TRBD2. There are 15 residues in the CDR3. The ends lost 2 bases at V and 3 bases at J; junction bases unmatched: 3. Germline assignment: CDR1 SGHRS and CDR2 YFSETQ.

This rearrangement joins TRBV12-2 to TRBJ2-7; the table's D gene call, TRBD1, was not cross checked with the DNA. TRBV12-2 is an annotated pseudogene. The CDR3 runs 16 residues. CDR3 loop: CASPPLRVRVSYEQYF. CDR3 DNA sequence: TGTGCAAGTCCCCCTCTAAGGGTACGGGTCTCCTACGAGCAGTACTTC.

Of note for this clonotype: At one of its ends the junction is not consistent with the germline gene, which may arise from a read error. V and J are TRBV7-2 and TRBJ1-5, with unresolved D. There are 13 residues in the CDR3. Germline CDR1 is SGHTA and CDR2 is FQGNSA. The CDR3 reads CAGSFTGGQPQHF. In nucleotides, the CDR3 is TGTGCCGGCAGCTTTACGGGTGGCCAGCCCCAGCATTTT.

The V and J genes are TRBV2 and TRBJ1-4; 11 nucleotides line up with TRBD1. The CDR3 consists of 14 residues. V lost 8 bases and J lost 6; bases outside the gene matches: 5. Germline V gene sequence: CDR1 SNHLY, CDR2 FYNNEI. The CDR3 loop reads CASVTGQGDEKLFF. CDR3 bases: TGTGCCAGCGTCACGGGACAGGGGGATGAAAAACTGTTTTTT.

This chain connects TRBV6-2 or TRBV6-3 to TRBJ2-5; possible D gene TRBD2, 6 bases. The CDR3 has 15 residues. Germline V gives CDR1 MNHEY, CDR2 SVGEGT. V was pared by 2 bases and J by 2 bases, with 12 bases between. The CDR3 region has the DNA TGTGCCAGCAGTTACATCGCGGGGATGCAAGAGACCCAGTACTTC. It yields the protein CASSYIAGMQETQYF.

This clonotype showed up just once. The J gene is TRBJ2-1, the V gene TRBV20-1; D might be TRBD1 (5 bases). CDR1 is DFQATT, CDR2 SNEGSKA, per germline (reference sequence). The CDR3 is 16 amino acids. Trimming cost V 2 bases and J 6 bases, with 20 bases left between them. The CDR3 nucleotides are TGCAGTGCTAGATTCGTATCAGGGATCCTCGGCAATGAGCAGTTCTTC. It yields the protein CSARFVSGILGNEQFF.

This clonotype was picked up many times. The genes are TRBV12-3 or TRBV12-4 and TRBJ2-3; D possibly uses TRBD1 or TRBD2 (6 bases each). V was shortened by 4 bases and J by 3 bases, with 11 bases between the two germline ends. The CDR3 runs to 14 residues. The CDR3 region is CASSSTGRTDTQYF. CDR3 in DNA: TGTGCCAGCAGTTCTACAGGGAGGACAGATACGCAGTATTTT.

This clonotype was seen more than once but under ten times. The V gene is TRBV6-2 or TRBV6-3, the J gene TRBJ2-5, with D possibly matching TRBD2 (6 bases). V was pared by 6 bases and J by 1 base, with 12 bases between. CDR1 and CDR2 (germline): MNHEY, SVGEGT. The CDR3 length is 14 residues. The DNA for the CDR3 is TGTGCCAGCAGGCGGGACCTAACCCAAGAGACCCAGTACTTC. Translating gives CASRRDLTQETQYF.

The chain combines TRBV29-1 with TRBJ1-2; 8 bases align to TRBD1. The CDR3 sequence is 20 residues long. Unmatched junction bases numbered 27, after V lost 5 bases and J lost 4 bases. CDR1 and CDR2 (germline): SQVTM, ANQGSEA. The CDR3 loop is CSVKPTNSGQAKTTTYGYTF. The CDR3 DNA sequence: TGCAGCGTTAAACCTACAAACTCGGGACAGGCGAAAACGACAACCTATGGCTACACCTTC.

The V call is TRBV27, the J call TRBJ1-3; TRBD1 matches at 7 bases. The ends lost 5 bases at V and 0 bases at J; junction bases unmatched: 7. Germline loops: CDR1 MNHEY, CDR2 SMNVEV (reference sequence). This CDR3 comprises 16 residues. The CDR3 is CASSLTGEYSGNTIYF. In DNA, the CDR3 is TGTGCCAGCAGTCTAACAGGGGAATACTCTGGAAACACCATATATTTT.

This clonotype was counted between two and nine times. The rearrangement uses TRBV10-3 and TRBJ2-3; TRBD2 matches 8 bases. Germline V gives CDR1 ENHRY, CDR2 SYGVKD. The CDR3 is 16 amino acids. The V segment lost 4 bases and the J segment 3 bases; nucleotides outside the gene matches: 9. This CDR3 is CAISARGAGVTDTQYF. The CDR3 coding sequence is TGTGCCATCAGTGCAAGGGGAGCGGGGGTGACAGATACGCAGTATTTT.

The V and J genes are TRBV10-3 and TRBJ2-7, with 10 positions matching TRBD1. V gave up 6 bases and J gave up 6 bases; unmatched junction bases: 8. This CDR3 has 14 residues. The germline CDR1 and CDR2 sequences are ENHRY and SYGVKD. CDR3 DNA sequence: TGTGCCATCAGAATGACAGGGGGCTTAGGCGAGCAGTACTTC. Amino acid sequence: CAIRMTGGLGEQYF.

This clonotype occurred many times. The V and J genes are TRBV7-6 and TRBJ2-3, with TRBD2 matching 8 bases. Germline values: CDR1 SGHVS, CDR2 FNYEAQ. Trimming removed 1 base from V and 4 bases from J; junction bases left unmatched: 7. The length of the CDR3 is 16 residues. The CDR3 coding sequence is TGTGCCAGCAGCTTAGAGTCGGGGGGGGCCTCAGATACGCAGTATTTT. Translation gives CASSLESGGASDTQYF.

The CDR3 DNA is TGTGCCAGCAGCCATGCCGGGACAGGGGGTACGAACACCATATATTTT. Translating gives CASSHAGTGGTNTIYF. The V and J genes are TRBV11-2 and TRBJ1-3, with 11 positions matching TRBD1. V lost 5 bases to trimming and J lost 7 bases; unmatched junction nucleotides: 10. Germline V CDR1 and CDR2: SGHAT, FQNNGV. The CDR3 runs 16 residues. The variable domain in full, with the rest retrieved from reference TRBV11-2 and TRBJ1-3, is EAGVAQSPRYKIIEKRQSVAFWCNPISGHATLYWYQQILGQGPKLLIQFQNNGVVDDSQLPKDRFSAERLKGVDSTLKIQPAKLEDSAVYLCASSHAGTGGTNTIYFGEGSWLTVV.

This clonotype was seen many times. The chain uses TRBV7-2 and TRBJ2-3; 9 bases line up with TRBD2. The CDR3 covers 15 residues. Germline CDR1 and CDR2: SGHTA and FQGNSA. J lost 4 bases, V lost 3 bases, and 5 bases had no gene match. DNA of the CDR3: TGTGCCAGCAGCTTCGGCGGGGGGGCCTCAGATACGCAGTATTTT. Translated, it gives CASSFGGGASDTQYF. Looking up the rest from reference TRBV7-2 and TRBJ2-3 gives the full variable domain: GAGVSQSPSNKVTEKGKDVELRCDPISGHTALYWYRQSLGQGLEFLIYFQGNSAPDKSGLPSDRFSAERTGGSVSTLTIQRTQQEDSAVYLCASSFGGGASDTQYFGPGTRLTVL.

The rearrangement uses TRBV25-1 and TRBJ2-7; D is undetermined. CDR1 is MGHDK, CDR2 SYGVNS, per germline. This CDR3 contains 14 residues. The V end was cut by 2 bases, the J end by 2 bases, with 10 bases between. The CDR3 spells CASSEEVPPYEQYF. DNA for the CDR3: TGTGCCAGCAGTGAAGAGGTCCCCCCCTACGAGCAGTACTTC.

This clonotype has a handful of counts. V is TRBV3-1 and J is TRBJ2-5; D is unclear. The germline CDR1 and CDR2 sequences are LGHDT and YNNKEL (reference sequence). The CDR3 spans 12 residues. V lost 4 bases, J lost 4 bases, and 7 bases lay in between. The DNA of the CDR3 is TGTGCCAGCAGCCCTACCCGAGAGACCCAGTACTTC. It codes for CASSPTRETQYF.